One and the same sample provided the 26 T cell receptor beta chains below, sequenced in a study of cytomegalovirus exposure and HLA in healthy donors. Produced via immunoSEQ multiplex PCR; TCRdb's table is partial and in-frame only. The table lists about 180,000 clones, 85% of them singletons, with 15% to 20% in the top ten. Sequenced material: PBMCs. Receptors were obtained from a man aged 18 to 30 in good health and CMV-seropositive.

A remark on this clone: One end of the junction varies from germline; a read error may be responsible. Here the CDR3 DNA reads TGTGCCAGCAGGGAAGGGACTAGCGGGAGAGTAGCCAAAAACATTCAGTACTTC. Protein product: CASREGTSGRVAKNIQYF. This sequence joins TRBV2 and TRBJ2-4, with 14 bases matching TRBD2. The CDR3 totals 18 residues. Germline-derived CDR1 and CDR2 are SNHLY and FYNNEI.

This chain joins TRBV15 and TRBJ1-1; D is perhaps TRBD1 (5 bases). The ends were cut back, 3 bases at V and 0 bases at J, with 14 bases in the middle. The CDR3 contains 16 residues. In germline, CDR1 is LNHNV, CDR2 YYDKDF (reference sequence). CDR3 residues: CATSSPPWDLNTEAFF. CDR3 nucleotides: TGTGCCACCAGCAGTCCCCCCTGGGACTTGAACACTGAAGCTTTCTTT. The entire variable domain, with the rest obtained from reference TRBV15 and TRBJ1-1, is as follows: DAMVIQNPRYQVTQFGKPVTLSCSQTLNHNVMYWYQQKSSQAPKLLFHYYDKDFNNEADTPDNFQSRRPNTSFCFLDIRSPGLGDTAMYLCATSSPPWDLNTEAFFGQGTRLTVV.

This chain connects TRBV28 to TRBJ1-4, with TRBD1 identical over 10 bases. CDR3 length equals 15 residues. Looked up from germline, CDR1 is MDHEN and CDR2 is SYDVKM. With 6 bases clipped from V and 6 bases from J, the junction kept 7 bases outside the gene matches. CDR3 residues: CASSEAGTGDEKLFF. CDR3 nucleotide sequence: TGTGCCAGCAGCGAAGCCGGGACAGGGGATGAAAAACTGTTTTTT.

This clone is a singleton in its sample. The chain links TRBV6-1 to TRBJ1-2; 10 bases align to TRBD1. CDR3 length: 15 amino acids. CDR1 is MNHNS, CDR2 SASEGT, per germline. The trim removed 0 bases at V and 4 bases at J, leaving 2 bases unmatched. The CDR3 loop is CASSEARTGGYGYTF. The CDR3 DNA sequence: TGTGCCAGCAGTGAAGCTCGGACAGGGGGCTATGGCTACACCTTC.

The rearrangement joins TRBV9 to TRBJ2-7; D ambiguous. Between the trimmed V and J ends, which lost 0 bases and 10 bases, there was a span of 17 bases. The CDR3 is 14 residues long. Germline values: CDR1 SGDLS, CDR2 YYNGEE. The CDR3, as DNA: TGTGCCAGCAGCGTAGATGGCGGTTCTACGAAACAGTACTTC. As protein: CASSVDGGSTKQYF.

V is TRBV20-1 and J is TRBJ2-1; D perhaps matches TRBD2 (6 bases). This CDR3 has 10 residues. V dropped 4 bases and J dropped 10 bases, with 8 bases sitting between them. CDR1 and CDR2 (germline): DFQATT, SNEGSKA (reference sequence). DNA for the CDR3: TGCAGTGCTACGGGGGTAGAGCAGTTCTTC. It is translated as CSATGVEQFF.

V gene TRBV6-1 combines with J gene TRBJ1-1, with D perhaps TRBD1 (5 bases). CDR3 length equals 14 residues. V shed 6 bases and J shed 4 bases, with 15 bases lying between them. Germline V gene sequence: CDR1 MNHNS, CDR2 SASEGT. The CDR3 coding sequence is TGTGCCAGCAGCGGGCATACGGGGGTCACTGAAGCTTTCTTT. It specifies CASSGHTGVTEAFF.

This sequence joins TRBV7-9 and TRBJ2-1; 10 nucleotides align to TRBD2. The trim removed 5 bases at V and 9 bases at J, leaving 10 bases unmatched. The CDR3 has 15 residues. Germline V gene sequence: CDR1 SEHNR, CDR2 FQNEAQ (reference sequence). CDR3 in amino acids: CASSRASGGFVEQFF. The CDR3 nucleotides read TGTGCCAGCAGCAGGGCTAGCGGGGGATTTGTTGAGCAGTTCTTC.

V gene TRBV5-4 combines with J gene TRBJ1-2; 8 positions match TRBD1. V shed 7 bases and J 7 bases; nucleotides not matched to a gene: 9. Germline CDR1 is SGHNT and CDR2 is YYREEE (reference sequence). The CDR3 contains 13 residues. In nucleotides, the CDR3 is TGTGCCAGCCGATCGCAGGGGGCCCCTGGCTACACCTTC. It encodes CASRSQGAPGYTF.

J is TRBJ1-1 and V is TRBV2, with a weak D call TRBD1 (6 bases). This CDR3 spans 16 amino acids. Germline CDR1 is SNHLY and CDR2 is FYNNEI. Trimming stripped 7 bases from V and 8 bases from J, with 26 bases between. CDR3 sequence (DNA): TGTGCCAGCACCTCCCCGGTACCCCCTGGGCAGGGGGAAGCTTTCTTT. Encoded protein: CASTSPVPPGQGEAFF.

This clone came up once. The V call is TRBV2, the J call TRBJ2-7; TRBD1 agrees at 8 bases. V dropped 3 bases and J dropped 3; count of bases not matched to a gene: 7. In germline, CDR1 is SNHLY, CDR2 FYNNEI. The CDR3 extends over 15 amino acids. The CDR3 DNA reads TGTGCCAGCAGTGAGAACAGGGGGGAGCTCTACGAGCAGTACTTC. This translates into CASSENRGELYEQYF. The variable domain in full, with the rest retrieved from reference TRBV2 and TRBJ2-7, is EPEVTQTPSHQVTQMGQEVILRCVPISNHLYFYWYRQILGQKVEFLVSFYNNEISEKSEIFDDQFSVERPDGSNFTLKIRSTKLEDSAMYFCASSENRGELYEQYFGPGTRLTVT.

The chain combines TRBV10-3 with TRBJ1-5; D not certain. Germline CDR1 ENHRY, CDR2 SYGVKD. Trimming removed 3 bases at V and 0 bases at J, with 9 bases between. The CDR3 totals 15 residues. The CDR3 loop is CAISDRADSNQPQHF. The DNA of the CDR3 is TGTGCCATCAGTGATCGAGCGGATAGCAATCAGCCCCAGCATTTT.

The chain's CDR3 is CASSLFGTGYLGANVLTF. The CDR3 DNA reads as TGTGCCAGCAGTTTATTCGGGACAGGGTATCTTGGGGCCAACGTCCTGACTTTC. The chain combines TRBV27 with TRBJ2-6, with TRBD1 matching over 9 bases. The CDR3 contains 18 residues. Trimming cost V 1 base and J 3 bases; bases outside gene matches: 7. Germline CDR1 and CDR2: MNHEY and SMNVEV (reference sequence). Drawing the rest from reference TRBV27 and TRBJ2-6, the complete variable domain is EAQVTQNPRYLITVTGKKLTVTCSQNMNHEYMSWYRQDPGLGLRQIYYSMNVEVTDKGDVPEGYKVSRKEKRNFPLILESPSPNQTSLYFCASSLFGTGYLGANVLTFGAGSRLTVL.

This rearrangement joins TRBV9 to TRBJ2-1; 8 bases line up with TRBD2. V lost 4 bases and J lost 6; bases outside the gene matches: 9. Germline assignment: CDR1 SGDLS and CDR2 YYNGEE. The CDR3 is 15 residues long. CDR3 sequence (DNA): TGTGCCAGCAGCCCGTCTCTCGGGGGGGCCAATGAGCAGTTCTTC. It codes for CASSPSLGGANEQFF. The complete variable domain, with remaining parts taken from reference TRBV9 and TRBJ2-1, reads DSGVTQTPKHLITATGQRVTLRCSPRSGDLSVYWYQQSLDQGLQFLIQYYNGEERAKGNILERFSAQQFPDLHSELNLSSLELGDSALYFCASSPSLGGANEQFFGPGTRLTVL.

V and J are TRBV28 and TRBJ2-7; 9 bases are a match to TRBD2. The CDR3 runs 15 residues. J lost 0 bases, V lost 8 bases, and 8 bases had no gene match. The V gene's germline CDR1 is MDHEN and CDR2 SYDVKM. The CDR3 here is CASQIAGVSSYEQYF. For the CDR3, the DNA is TGTGCCAGCCAAATAGCGGGAGTAAGCTCCTACGAGCAGTACTTC.

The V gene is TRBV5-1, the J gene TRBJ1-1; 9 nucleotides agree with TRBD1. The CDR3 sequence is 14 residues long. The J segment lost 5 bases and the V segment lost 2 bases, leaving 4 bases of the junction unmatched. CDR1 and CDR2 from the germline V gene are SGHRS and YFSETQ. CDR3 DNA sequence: TGCGCCAGCAGCTTCCGGGACAGGGCTACTGAAGCTTTCTTT. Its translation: CASSFRDRATEAFF.

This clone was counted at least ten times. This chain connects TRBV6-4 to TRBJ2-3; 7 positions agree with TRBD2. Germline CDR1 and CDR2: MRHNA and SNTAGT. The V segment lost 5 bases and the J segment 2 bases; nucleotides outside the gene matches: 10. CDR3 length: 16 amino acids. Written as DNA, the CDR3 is TGTGCCAGCAGTCTTTCTGACGGGGGGTCCACAGATACGCAGTATTTT. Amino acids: CASSLSDGGSTDTQYF.

DNA of the CDR3: TGTGCCACCCGGACAGCCGATACAGCTTTCTTT. Translating it yields CATRTADTAFF. The V and J genes are TRBV28 and TRBJ1-1, with a possible D match to TRBD1 (6 bases). V was pared by 10 bases and J by 10 bases, with 16 bases between. Germline V gene data show CDR1 as MDHEN and CDR2 as SYDVKM. The CDR3 has 11 residues.

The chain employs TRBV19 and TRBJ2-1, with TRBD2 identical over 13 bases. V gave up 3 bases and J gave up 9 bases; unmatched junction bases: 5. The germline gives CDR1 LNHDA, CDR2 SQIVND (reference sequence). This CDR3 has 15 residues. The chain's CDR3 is CASSIIGTSGAEQFF. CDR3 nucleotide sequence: TGTGCCAGTAGTATTATTGGGACTAGCGGGGCTGAGCAGTTCTTC.

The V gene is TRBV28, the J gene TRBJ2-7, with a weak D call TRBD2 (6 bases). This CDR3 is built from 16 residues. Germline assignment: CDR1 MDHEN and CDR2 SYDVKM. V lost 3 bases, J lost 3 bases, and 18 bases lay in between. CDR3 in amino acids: CASSFARLGVGYEQYF. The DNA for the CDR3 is TGTGCCAGCAGTTTTGCTCGACTAGGAGTCGGCTACGAGCAGTACTTC.

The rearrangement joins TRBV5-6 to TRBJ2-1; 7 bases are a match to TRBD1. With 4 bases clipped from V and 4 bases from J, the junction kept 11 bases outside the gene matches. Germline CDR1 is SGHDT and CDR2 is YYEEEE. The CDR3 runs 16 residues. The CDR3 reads CASSPGSGQRYNEQFF. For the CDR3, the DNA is TGTGCCAGCAGCCCGGGGTCGGGACAGAGATACAATGAGCAGTTCTTC.

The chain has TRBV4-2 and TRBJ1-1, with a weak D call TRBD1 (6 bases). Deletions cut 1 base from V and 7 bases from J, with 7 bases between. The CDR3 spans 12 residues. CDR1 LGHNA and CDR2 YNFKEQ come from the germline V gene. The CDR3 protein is CASSQGQDEAFF. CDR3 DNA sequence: TGTGCCAGCAGCCAAGGACAGGATGAAGCTTTCTTT.

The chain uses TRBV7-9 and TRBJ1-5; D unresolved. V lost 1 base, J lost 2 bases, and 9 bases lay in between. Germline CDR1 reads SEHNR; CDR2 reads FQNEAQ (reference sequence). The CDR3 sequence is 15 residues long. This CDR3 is CASSLDGMGNQPQHF. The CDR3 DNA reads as TGTGCCAGCAGCTTAGACGGTATGGGCAATCAGCCCCAGCATTTT.

The CDR3: CASSEAAGGGNQPQHF. Written as DNA, the CDR3 is TGTGCCAGCAGTGAAGCTGCGGGGGGAGGGAATCAGCCCCAGCATTTT. The chain couples TRBV6-1 to TRBJ1-5; weak D call: TRBD1 (5 bases). The CDR3 contains 16 residues. Germline values: CDR1 MNHNS, CDR2 SASEGT. Trimming shortened V by 0 bases and J by 4 bases, and 13 bases separated the two germline ends.

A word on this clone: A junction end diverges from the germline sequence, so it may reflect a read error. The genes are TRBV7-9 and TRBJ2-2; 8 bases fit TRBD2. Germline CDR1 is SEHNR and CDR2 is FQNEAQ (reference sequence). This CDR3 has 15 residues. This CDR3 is CASSFGGGRTGKLFF. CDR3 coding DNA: TGTGCCAGCAGCTTCGGCGGGGGGCGTACCGGGAAGCTGTTTTTT.

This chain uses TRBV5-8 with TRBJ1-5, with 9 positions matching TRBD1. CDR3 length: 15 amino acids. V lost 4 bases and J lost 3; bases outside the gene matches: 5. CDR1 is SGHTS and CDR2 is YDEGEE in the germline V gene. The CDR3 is CASSPRDRVNQPQHF. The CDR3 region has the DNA TGTGCCAGCAGCCCCCGGGACAGGGTCAATCAGCCCCAGCATTTT.